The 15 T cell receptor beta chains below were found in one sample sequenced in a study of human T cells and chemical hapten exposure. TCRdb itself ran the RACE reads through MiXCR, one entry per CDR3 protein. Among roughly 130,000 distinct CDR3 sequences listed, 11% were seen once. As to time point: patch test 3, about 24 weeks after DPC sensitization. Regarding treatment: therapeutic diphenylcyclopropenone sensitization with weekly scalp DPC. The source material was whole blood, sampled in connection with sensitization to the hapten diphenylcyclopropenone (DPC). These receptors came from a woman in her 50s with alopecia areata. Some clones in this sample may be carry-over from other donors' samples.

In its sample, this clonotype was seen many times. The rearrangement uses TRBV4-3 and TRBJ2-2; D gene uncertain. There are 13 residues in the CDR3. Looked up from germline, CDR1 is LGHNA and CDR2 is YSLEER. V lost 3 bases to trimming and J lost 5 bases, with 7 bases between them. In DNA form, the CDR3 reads TGCGCCAGCAGCCAGGGCGGTACCGGGGAGCTGTTTTTT. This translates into CASSQGGTGELFF.

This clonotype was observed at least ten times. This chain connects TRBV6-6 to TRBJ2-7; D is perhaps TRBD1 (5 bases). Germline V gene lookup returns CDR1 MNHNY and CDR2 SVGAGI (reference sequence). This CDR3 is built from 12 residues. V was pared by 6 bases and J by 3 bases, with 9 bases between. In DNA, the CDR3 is TGTGCCAGCAGCCCGCAGGGCTACGAGCAGTACTTC. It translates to CASSPQGYEQYF.

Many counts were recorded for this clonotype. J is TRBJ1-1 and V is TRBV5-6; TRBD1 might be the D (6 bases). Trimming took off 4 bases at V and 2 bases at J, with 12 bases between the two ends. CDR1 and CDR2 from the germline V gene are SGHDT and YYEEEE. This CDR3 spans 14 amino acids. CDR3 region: CASSLRGPNTEAFF. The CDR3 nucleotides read TGTGCCAGCAGCCTCAGGGGACCTAACACTGAAGCTTTCTTT.

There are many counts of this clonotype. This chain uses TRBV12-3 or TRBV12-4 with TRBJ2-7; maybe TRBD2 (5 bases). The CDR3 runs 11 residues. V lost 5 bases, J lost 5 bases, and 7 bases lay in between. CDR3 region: CASSSGDEQYF. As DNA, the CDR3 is TGTGCCAGCAGTAGCGGAGACGAGCAGTACTTC.

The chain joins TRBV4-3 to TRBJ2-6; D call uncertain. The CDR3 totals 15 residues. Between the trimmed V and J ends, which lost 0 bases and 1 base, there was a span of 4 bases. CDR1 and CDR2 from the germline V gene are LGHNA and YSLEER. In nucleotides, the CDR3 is TGCGCCAGCAGCCAAGATTTGTCTGGGGCCAACGTCCTGACTTTC. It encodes CASSQDLSGANVLTF.

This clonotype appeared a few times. CDR3 loop: CASSTELGDSPDTQYF. The CDR3 nucleotides are TGTGCCAGCAGTACGGAATTGGGCGATAGTCCGGATACGCAGTATTTT. The V call is TRBV11-2, the J call TRBJ2-3; D not certain. Germline CDR1 and CDR2: SGHAT and FQNNGV. Trimming shortened V by 6 bases and J by 6 bases, and 22 bases separated the two germline ends. This CDR3 has 16 amino acids.

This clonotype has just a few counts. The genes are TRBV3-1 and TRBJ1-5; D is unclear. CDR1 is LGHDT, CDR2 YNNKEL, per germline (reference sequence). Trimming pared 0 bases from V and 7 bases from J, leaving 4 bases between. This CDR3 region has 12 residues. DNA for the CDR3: TGTGCCAGCAGCCAAGATAGACAGCCCCAGCATTTT. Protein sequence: CASSQDRQPQHF.

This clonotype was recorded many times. The CDR3 loop reads CASSHGLAGGPFF. The CDR3, as DNA: TGTGCCAGCAGCCACGGACTAGCGGGAGGGCCATTCTTC. This sequence joins TRBV13 and TRBJ2-1; 15 bases agree with TRBD2. The CDR3 is 13 amino acids. V shed 5 bases and J 16 bases; nucleotides not matched to a gene: 6. CDR1 and CDR2 from the germline V gene are PRHDT and FYEKMQ (reference sequence).

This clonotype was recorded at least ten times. CDR3 sequence: CSVAGVVAFPDLDTQYF. The CDR3 nucleotides read TGCAGCGTCGCTGGTGTTGTGGCCTTCCCGGATTTAGATACGCAGTATTTT. This chain connects TRBV29-1 to TRBJ2-3, with no clear D. CDR1 SQVTM and CDR2 ANQGSEA come from the germline V gene. This CDR3 is built from 17 residues. The germline V and J ends were trimmed by 6 bases and 5 bases, with 27 bases remaining between them.

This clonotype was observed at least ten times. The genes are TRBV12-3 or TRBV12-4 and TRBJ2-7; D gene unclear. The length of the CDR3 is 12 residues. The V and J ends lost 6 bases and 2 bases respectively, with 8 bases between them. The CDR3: CASSRSTYEQYF. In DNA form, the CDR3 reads TGTGCCAGCAGCCGATCAACCTACGAGCAGTACTTC.

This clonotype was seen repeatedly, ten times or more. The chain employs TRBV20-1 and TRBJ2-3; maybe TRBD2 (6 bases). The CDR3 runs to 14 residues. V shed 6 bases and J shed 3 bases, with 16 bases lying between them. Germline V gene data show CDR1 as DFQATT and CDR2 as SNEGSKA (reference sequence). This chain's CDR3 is CSAPPEGLTDTQYF. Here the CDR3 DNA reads TGCAGTGCCCCTCCGGAGGGCTTGACAGATACGCAGTATTTT.

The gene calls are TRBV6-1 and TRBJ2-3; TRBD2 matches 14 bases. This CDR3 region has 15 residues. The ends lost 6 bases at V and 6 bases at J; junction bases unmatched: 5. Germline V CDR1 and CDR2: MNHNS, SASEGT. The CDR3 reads CASRETSGGADTQYF. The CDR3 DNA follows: TGTGCCAGCAGGGAGACTAGCGGGGGGGCGGATACGCAGTATTTT.

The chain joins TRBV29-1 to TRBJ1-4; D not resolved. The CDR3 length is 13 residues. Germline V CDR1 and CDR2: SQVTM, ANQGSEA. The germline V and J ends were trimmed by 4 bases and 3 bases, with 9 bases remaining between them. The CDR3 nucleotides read TGCAGCGTTGGGGCTGGAGCTAATGAAAAACTGTTTTTT. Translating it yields CSVGAGANEKLFF.

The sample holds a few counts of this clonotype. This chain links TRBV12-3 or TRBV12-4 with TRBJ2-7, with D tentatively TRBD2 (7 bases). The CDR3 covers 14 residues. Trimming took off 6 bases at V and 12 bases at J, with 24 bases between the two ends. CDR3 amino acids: CASSHGGGSTARYF. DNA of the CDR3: TGTGCCAGCAGCCACGGGGGCGGGAGTACCGCGCGGTACTTC.

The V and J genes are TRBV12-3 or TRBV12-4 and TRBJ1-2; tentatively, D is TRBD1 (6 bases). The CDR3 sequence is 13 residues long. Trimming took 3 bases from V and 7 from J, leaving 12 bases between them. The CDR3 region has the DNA TGTGCCAGCAGTTTTCAGGGGATGGCTGGCTACACCTTC. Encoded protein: CASSFQGMAGYTF.